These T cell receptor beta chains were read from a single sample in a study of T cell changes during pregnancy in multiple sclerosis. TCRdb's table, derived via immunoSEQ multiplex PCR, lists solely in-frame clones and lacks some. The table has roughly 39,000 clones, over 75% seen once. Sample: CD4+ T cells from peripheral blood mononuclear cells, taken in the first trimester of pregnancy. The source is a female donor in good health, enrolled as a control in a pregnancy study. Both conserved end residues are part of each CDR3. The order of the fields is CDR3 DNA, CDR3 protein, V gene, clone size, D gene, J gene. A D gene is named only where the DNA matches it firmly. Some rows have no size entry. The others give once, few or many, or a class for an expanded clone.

TGTGCCAGCAGTTTATCGGCTGCAAACAGGGGGAACCGTTACTATGGCTACACCTTC	CASSLSAANRGNRYYGYTF	TRBV27	.	TRBD1	TRBJ1-2
TGTGCCAGCAGTTTAAGGGGGTCAGGGCTAGGGTACAATGAGCAGTTCTTC	CASSLRGSGLGYNEQFF	TRBV27	.	.	TRBJ2-1
TGTGCCAGCAGCCTTGGGACAGGGGGACAAAAACTGTTTTTT	CASSLGTGGQKLFF	TRBV7-2	.	TRBD1	TRBJ1-4
TGTGCCAGCAGCTTTACAGGGAACTATGGCTACACCTTC	CASSFTGNYGYTF	TRBV7-2	.	.	TRBJ1-2
TGTGCCAGCGGACAGAGCACAGATACGCAGTATTTT	CASGQSTDTQYF	TRBV28	.	.	TRBJ2-3
TGTGCCATCAGTGAGTCGAGCCCTAGCGGGGGCTTCAAAGAGACCCAGTACTTC	CAISESSPSGGFKETQYF	TRBV10-3	.	TRBD2	TRBJ2-5
TGTGCCTCCCAAATGCAGCGGGTGATGAACACTGAAGCTTTCTTT	CASQMQRVMNTEAFF	TRBV7-2	.	.	TRBJ1-1
TGTGCCAGCAGCGTAACTAGCCGACCCAATGAGCAGTTCTTC	CASSVTSRPNEQFF	TRBV9	.	.	TRBJ2-1
TGTGCCAGCTCACTTGGACAGGGGGCTTGGCATTTT	CASSLGQGAWHF	TRBV18	few	TRBD1	TRBJ1-5
TGTGCCAGCAGTGTTTCCAGGGGGGTGAACTACACCTTC	CASSVSRGVNYTF	TRBV6-4	.	TRBD1	TRBJ1-2
TGCAGCTTCAGCCGGGGGAACACTGAAGCTTTCTTT	CSFSRGNTEAFF	TRBV29-1	.	.	TRBJ1-1
TGTGCCAGCAGTTCCGGACAGGGAGTCCCAAACACCATATATTTT	CASSSGQGVPNTIYF	TRBV6-5	.	TRBD1	TRBJ1-3
TGTGCCAGTAGTATCCCCGGACAGCGTAATCAGCCCCAGCATTTT	CASSIPGQRNQPQHF	TRBV19	.	.	TRBJ1-5
TGTGCCAGCTCACCACTCGGGACAGGGAACTACGAGCAGTACTTC	CASSPLGTGNYEQYF	TRBV18	once	TRBD1	TRBJ2-7
TGTGCCAGTAGTATAGATACAGGGGCGGAAGAGCAGTACTTC	CASSIDTGAEEQYF	TRBV19	.	TRBD1	TRBJ2-7
TGTGCCAGCAGCTTAGTACCCACTAGCGGGGGTAACGAGCAGTTCTTC	CASSLVPTSGGNEQFF	TRBV7-6	.	TRBD2	TRBJ2-1
TGTGCCAGCAGCTTGGACCGCCGAGGACAGGGGGTTTTACAGCCCCAGCATTTT	CASSLDRRGQGVLQPQHF	TRBV5-5	.	TRBD1	TRBJ1-5